This T cell receptor beta chain was documented in a study of PD-1 blockade in classical Hodgkin lymphoma. Overall study results and limits: Researchers reported that CD4+ TCR diversity, though not CD8+, rose significantly by C4D1. As was reported, newly diagnosed patients showed lower baseline TCR diversity than healthy donors did.

V was clipped by 8 bases and J by 9 bases, with 17 bases between them. Germline loops: CDR1 MNHNS, CDR2 SASEGT. This CDR3 region has 13 residues. This clone was observed a handful of times. The target antigen is unknown. In every patient, relapse followed autologous stem cell transplantation, while exposure to brentuximab vedotin differed. Measured with immunoSEQ multiplex PCR; TCRdb has only the in-frame clones, and not every one. The sample consists of 80,000 to 100,000 clones, more than 80% of them appearing once. This clonotype was sampled from a human donor with classical Hodgkin lymphoma. The J gene is TRBJ1-5, the V gene TRBV6-1; tentatively, D is TRBD1 (6 bases). Here the sequenced sample was peripheral blood mononuclear cells (PBMCs), taken before the second cycle of nivolumab. CDR3 DNA sequence: TGTGCCAGCCGAGAGGGGGTGTCTCGGCCCCAGCATTTT. Translating it yields CASREGVSRPQHF.